These T cell receptor beta chains were read from a single sample in a study of cytotoxic CD8 clonotypes in ibrutinib-treated CLL. Profiled with immunoSEQ multiplex PCR; TCRdb holds only in-frame clones, not every one. This table holds roughly 36,000 clones, 69% found once. The starting material was PBMCs, obtained before ibrutinib treatment. The receptor set was obtained from a human donor with chronic lymphocytic leukemia. The CDR3 runs from the conserved cysteine through the conserved F or W. Each record gives: CDR3 protein, J gene, V gene.

cdr3_aa: CASSLGDGYNEQFF
j_call: TRBJ2-1
v_call: TRBV5-6

cdr3_aa: CSARLDTQYF
j_call: TRBJ2-3
v_call: TRBV20-1

cdr3_aa: CASRRFGNQPQHF
j_call: TRBJ1-5
v_call: TRBV28

cdr3_aa: CASKPDRANEKLFF
j_call: TRBJ1-4
v_call: TRBV6-1

cdr3_aa: CASSSSSATNEKLFF
j_call: TRBJ1-4
v_call: TRBV28

cdr3_aa: CASSYTGTGNQPQHF
j_call: TRBJ1-5
v_call: TRBV28

cdr3_aa: CASSFPGVTYEQYF
j_call: TRBJ2-7
v_call: TRBV7-9

cdr3_aa: CASSIRDRAYEQYF
j_call: TRBJ2-7
v_call: TRBV19

cdr3_aa: CASSQDTASGTYEQYF
j_call: TRBJ2-7
v_call: TRBV4-2

cdr3_aa: CASSLEGGLTYGYTF
j_call: TRBJ1-2
v_call: TRBV7-9

cdr3_aa: CASRGAAREKLFF
j_call: TRBJ1-4
v_call: TRBV27

cdr3_aa: CAISEAGAGGAGIYGYTF
j_call: TRBJ1-2
v_call: TRBV10-3

cdr3_aa: CAWSYGGTTDTQYF
j_call: TRBJ2-3
v_call: TRBV30

cdr3_aa: CASSVFGSDEQYF
j_call: TRBJ2-7
v_call: TRBV28

cdr3_aa: CATSLSGDSYEQYF
j_call: TRBJ2-7
v_call: TRBV15

cdr3_aa: CASSGGVKPYEQYF
j_call: TRBJ2-7
v_call: TRBV6-5

cdr3_aa: CASSLGLAGGRYNEQFF
j_call: TRBJ2-1
v_call: TRBV28

cdr3_aa: CASSLDADTQYF
j_call: TRBJ2-3
v_call: TRBV5-1

cdr3_aa: CASSRQGGTGELFF
j_call: TRBJ2-2
v_call: TRBV6-5

cdr3_aa: CASSLAQPGPYEQYF
j_call: TRBJ2-7
v_call: TRBV7-9

cdr3_aa: CASSISMNTEAFF
j_call: TRBJ1-1
v_call: TRBV19

cdr3_aa: CASSSTGAPTIRHF
j_call: TRBJ2-7
v_call: TRBV27

cdr3_aa: CASSLAAGWSSGELFF
j_call: TRBJ2-2
v_call: TRBV5-1

cdr3_aa: CASRQGLYEQYF
j_call: TRBJ2-7
v_call: TRBV6-5

cdr3_aa: CASSLVAPWDTQYF
j_call: TRBJ2-3
v_call: TRBV5-6

cdr3_aa: CASRETDSNSPLHF
j_call: TRBJ1-6
v_call: TRBV19

cdr3_aa: CASSPRPGTSGSYEQYF
j_call: TRBJ2-7
v_call: TRBV27

cdr3_aa: CASSRPGAGVYNEQFF
j_call: TRBJ2-1
v_call: TRBV14

cdr3_aa: CASSVASGTDTQYF
j_call: TRBJ2-3
v_call: TRBV9

cdr3_aa: CASGRQTGELFF
j_call: TRBJ2-2
v_call: TRBV2

cdr3_aa: CASSFSGTGGGTQYF
j_call: TRBJ2-5
v_call: TRBV7-9

cdr3_aa: CASRSGLAGVDTQYF
j_call: TRBJ2-3
v_call: TRBV7-9

cdr3_aa: CASSLMDGSTDTQYF
j_call: TRBJ2-3
v_call: TRBV7-6

cdr3_aa: CAISEEVPGQKPYF
j_call: TRBJ1-3
v_call: TRBV10-3

cdr3_aa: CASSFGQAATNEKLFF
j_call: TRBJ1-4
v_call: TRBV5-8

cdr3_aa: CASSEDTSYGYTF
j_call: TRBJ1-2
v_call: TRBV2

cdr3_aa: CASSLVQGVFLADTQYF
j_call: TRBJ2-3
v_call: TRBV11-1

cdr3_aa: CASSQGTGTGTDTQYF
j_call: TRBJ2-3
v_call: TRBV4-3

cdr3_aa: CAWSAGLRYEAFF
j_call: TRBJ1-1
v_call: TRBV30

cdr3_aa: CASTYANTGELFF
j_call: TRBJ2-2
v_call: TRBV19

cdr3_aa: CASSAMTGNYGYTF
j_call: TRBJ1-2
v_call: TRBV9

cdr3_aa: CATQGQGASYEQYF
j_call: TRBJ2-7
v_call: TRBV7-8

cdr3_aa: CASSRIAGASSSGYEQYF
j_call: TRBJ2-7
v_call: TRBV7-9

cdr3_aa: CASSVVPQSSYNEQFF
j_call: TRBJ2-1
v_call: TRBV9

cdr3_aa: CASSATSGVKDTQYF
j_call: TRBJ2-3
v_call: TRBV9

cdr3_aa: CASSDLSTGFRAFF
j_call: TRBJ1-1
v_call: TRBV25-1

cdr3_aa: CASTFTGDYGYTF
j_call: TRBJ1-2
v_call: TRBV6-1

cdr3_aa: CASSLAVGQETQYF
j_call: TRBJ2-5
v_call: TRBV7-7

cdr3_aa: CAWSVRRGETQYF
j_call: TRBJ2-5
v_call: TRBV30

cdr3_aa: CASSSPPVLGYTF
j_call: TRBJ1-2
v_call: TRBV7-9

cdr3_aa: CASSVYTQYF
j_call: TRBJ2-3
v_call: TRBV6-1

cdr3_aa: CASSPTNTGELFF
j_call: TRBJ2-2
v_call: TRBV7-9

cdr3_aa: CASSWGQYNEQFF
j_call: TRBJ2-1
v_call: TRBV28

cdr3_aa: CASNPLGAANTEAFF
j_call: TRBJ1-1
v_call: TRBV6-1